This T cell receptor (beta chain) was sequenced for a study of blood T cell repertoires in COVID-19. Study-level information: Samples came from the United States, Italy and Spain, spanning acute and convalescent COVID-19. The cDNA or gDNA used as material had been derived from T cells, B-cell-depleted T cells, or PBMCs.

Using immunoSEQ multiplex PCR, the repertoire was profiled, and TCRdb retains in-frame clones only, with some absent. The table records roughly 230,000 clones, approximately 80% of them present only once. Trimming shortened V by 3 bases and J by 4 bases, and 14 bases separated the two germline ends. The CDR3 runs to 15 residues. Germline CDR1 reads MGHRA; CDR2 reads YSYEKL. This clonotype was obtained from a woman aged 45-65 years with acute or convalescent COVID-19. The chain carries TRBV4-1 and TRBJ2-3; D might be TRBD2 (5 bases). The specimen sequenced was peripheral blood. CDR3 region: CASSQTGADADTQYF. Here the CDR3 DNA reads TGCGCCAGCAGCCAGACCGGAGCGGATGCAGATACGCAGTATTTT.